The subject of this entry is one TCR beta chain. Sequence at one end of the junction differs from germline and may be a read error. The record originates from a study of blood T cell repertoires in COVID-19. The assay was immunoSEQ multiplex PCR, and TCRdb's table has in-frame clones only and misses some. The sample consists of approximately 390,000 clones, nearly 90% of them appearing once. This TCR derives from a woman between 40 and 50 years old with acute COVID-19. What was sequenced was PBMCs or T cells enriched from blood (not recorded which).

CDR3 DNA: TGCGCCAGCAGCCAACGGGGGAGCACCGGGGAGCTGTTTTTT. Translating gives CASSQRGSTGELFF. J is TRBJ2-2 and V is TRBV3-1 (or the pseudogene TRBV3-2), with TRBD2 as a possible D gene (6 bases). This CDR3 has 14 residues. In germline, CDR1 is LGHDT, CDR2 YNNKEL (reference sequence).